The source of this TCR beta chain is a study of CXCR3-negative and CXCR3-positive naive CD8 T cells. Study results and caveats: In cryopreserved cells, CXCR3 expression partially decreased, and fresh PBMCs were used in most assays.

Germline loops: CDR1 SQVTM, CDR2 ANQGSEA. The CDR3 is 17 residues long. Regarding this clonotype: Its target is not known.

Each TRB cDNA library was prepared by 5' RACE (with UMI labels). No DNA is given; TCRdb re-called the 5' RACE reads and lists each CDR3 protein once. Reported are 100,000 to 150,000 distinct CDR3 sequences; the ten largest clones contain 0.45% to 0.55%. This sequence joins TRBV29-1 and TRBJ2-3; TCRdb returns TRBD2, unconfirmable since there is no DNA. The TCR comes from a human donor in good health. Some clones in this sample may be carry-over from other donors' samples. The sample was naive CXCR3- CD8+ T cells from blood. Subset defined: CD45RO-CCR7+CD27+CD95- naive CD8+ T cells lacking CXCR3 (TNR3-). The CDR3 sequence: CSVEDHFLAGGFDTQYF.